These T cell receptor beta chains were read from a single sample in a study of CD8+CD57+ T cells in acquired aplastic anemia. TCRdb reanalysed the reads using MiXCR and keeps one entry per CDR3 protein. The sample records hundreds of thousands of distinct CDR3 sequences, under 40% being singletons. Sample: sorted CD4+, CD8+, or CD8+CD57+ T cells (not recorded which) from PBMCs. All receptors derive from a human donor with aplastic anemia. The CDR3 runs from the conserved cysteine through the conserved F or W. Fields, in order: CDR3 protein, CDR3 DNA, D gene, J gene, V gene, clone size. A D gene is named only where the DNA matches it firmly. Only some rows state a clone size, as once, few, many or a class for expanded clones.

cdr3_aa: CASSLVSPGVGSPLHF; cdr3_nt: TGTGCCAGCAGCTTAGTATCTCCAGGGGTTGGTTCACCCCTCCACTTT; d_call: -; j_call: TRBJ1-6; v_call: TRBV13; clone_size: many
cdr3_aa: CASSQDGTGTGNEKLFF; cdr3_nt: TGTGCCAGCAGCCAAGATGGTACCGGGACAGGGAATGAAAAACTGTTTTTT; d_call: TRBD1; j_call: TRBJ1-4; v_call: TRBV4-2; clone_size: few
cdr3_aa: CASSSSTPGQAFF; cdr3_nt: TGTGCCAGTAGTAGTTCCACCCCAGGCCAAGCTTTCTTT; d_call: -; j_call: TRBJ1-1; v_call: TRBV19; clone_size: few
cdr3_aa: CASSVAGITEAFF; cdr3_nt: TGTGCCAGCAGCGTAGCCGGGATCACTGAAGCTTTCTTT; d_call: -; j_call: TRBJ1-1; v_call: TRBV9; clone_size: many
cdr3_aa: CASSMLVPGELFF; cdr3_nt: TGTGCCAGCAGTATGCTAGTCCCTGGGGAGCTGTTTTTT; d_call: -; j_call: TRBJ2-2; v_call: TRBV7-9; clone_size: -
cdr3_aa: CASSLILGRNSYNEQFF; cdr3_nt: TGTGCCAGCAGCTTAATTCTGGGGCGGAACTCCTACAATGAGCAGTTCTTC; d_call: -; j_call: TRBJ2-1; v_call: TRBV7-8; clone_size: -
cdr3_aa: CSANRGGDYNEQFF; cdr3_nt: TGCAGTGCTAATCGGGGGGGGGACTACAATGAGCAGTTCTTC; d_call: TRBD2; j_call: TRBJ2-1; v_call: TRBV20-1; clone_size: few
cdr3_aa: CASRGNQPQHF; cdr3_nt: TGTGCCAGCAGGGGGAATCAGCCCCAGCATTTT; d_call: -; j_call: TRBJ1-5; v_call: TRBV2; clone_size: many
cdr3_aa: CASSQIGTASYTF; cdr3_nt: TGTGCCAGCAGTCAAATTGGGACAGCTAGCTACACCTTC; d_call: TRBD1; j_call: TRBJ1-2; v_call: TRBV27; clone_size: -
cdr3_aa: CASSPWDRGFDGYTF; cdr3_nt: TGTGCCAGCAGCCCCTGGGACAGGGGATTCGATGGCTACACCTTC; d_call: TRBD1; j_call: TRBJ1-2; v_call: TRBV5-6; clone_size: few
cdr3_aa: CASSIRDRPNQPQHF; cdr3_nt: TGTGCCAGTAGTATCAGGGACAGGCCGAATCAGCCCCAGCATTTT; d_call: TRBD1; j_call: TRBJ1-5; v_call: TRBV19; clone_size: -
cdr3_aa: CASSPPGLGNTEAFF; cdr3_nt: TGTGCCAGCTCACCACCGGGACTGGGGAACACTGAAGCTTTCTTT; d_call: -; j_call: TRBJ1-1; v_call: TRBV18; clone_size: -
cdr3_aa: CASAGTGIPDTQYF; cdr3_nt: TGTGCCAGCGCCGGGACAGGGATCCCAGATACGCAGTATTTT; d_call: TRBD1; j_call: TRBJ2-3; v_call: TRBV25-1; clone_size: -
cdr3_aa: CASGRDQETQYF; cdr3_nt: TGTGCCAGCGGTCGCGACCAAGAGACCCAATACTTC; d_call: -; j_call: TRBJ2-5; v_call: TRBV7-9; clone_size: many
cdr3_aa: CASSTPDSPLHF; cdr3_nt: TGTGCCAGTAGTACGCCAGATTCACCCCTCCACTTT; d_call: -; j_call: TRBJ1-6; v_call: TRBV19; clone_size: many
cdr3_aa: CASSQDPTRNEQYF; cdr3_nt: TGTGCCAGCAGCCAAGATCCGACGCGGAACGAGCAGTACTTC; d_call: -; j_call: TRBJ2-7; v_call: TRBV3-1; clone_size: few
cdr3_aa: CASGEGGYEQYF; cdr3_nt: TGTGCCAGCGGGGAAGGGGGCTACGAGCAGTACTTC; d_call: -; j_call: TRBJ2-7; v_call: TRBV6-1; clone_size: few
cdr3_aa: CSVGDGGNTF; cdr3_nt: TGCAGCGTGGGGGACGGTGGAAACACCTTC; d_call: -; j_call: TRBJ1-2; v_call: TRBV29-1; clone_size: few
cdr3_aa: CASSLSRTGGTYTF; cdr3_nt: TGTGCCAGCAGCTTAAGTCGGACAGGGGGGACCTACACCTTC; d_call: TRBD1; j_call: TRBJ1-2; v_call: TRBV7-9; clone_size: many
cdr3_aa: CASSYGAGTEAFF; cdr3_nt: TGCGCCAGCAGTTACGGCGCGGGCACTGAAGCTTTCTTT; d_call: -; j_call: TRBJ1-1; v_call: TRBV10-2; clone_size: -
cdr3_aa: CSARGLAGPYEQYF; cdr3_nt: TGCAGTGCTAGAGGACTAGCGGGCCCCTACGAGCAGTACTTC; d_call: TRBD2; j_call: TRBJ2-7; v_call: TRBV20-1; clone_size: many
cdr3_aa: CASSQPTRPTDTQYF; cdr3_nt: TGTGCCAGCTCTCAACCGACTAGGCCCACAGATACGCAGTATTTT; d_call: -; j_call: TRBJ2-3; v_call: TRBV25-1; clone_size: -